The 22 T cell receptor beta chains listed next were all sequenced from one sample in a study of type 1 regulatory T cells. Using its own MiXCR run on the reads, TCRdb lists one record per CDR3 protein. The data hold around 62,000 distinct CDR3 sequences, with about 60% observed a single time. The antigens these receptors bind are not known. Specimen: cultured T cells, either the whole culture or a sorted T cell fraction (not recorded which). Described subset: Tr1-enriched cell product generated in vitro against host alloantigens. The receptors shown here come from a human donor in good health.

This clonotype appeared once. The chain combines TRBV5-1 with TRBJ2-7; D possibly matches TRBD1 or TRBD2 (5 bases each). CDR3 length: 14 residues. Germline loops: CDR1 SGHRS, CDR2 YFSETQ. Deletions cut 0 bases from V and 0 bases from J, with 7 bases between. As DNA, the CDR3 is TGCGCCAGCAGCTTGGGGGGGTTCTCCTACGAGCAGTACTTC. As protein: CASSLGGFSYEQYF. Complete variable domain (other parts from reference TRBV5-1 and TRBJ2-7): KAGVTQTPRYLIKTRGQQVTLSCSPISGHRSVSWYQQTPGQGLQFLFEYFSETQRNKGNFPGRFSGRQFSNSRSEMNVSTLELGDSALYLCASSLGGFSYEQYFGPGTRLTVT.

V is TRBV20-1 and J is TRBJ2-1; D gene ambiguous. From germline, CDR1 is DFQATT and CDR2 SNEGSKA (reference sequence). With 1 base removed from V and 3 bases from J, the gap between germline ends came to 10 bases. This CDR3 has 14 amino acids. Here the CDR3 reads CSARGRVIYNEQFF. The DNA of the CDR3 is TGCAGTGCTAGAGGCCGGGTCATCTACAATGAGCAGTTCTTC.

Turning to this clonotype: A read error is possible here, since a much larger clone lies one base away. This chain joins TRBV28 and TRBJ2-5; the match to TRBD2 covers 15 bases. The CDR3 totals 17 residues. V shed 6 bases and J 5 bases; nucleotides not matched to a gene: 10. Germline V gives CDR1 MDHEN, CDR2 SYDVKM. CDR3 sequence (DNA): TGTGCCAGCAGCAGAGTGGGACTAGCGGGGGGTGGGGAGACCCAGTACTTC. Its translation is CASSRVGLAGGGETQYF.

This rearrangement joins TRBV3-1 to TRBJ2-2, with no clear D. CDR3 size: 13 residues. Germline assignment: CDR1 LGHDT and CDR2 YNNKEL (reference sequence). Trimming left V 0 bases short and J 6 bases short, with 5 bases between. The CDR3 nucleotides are TGTGCCAGCAGCCAAGAGCAACCCGGGGAGCTGTTTTTT. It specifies CASSQEQPGELFF.

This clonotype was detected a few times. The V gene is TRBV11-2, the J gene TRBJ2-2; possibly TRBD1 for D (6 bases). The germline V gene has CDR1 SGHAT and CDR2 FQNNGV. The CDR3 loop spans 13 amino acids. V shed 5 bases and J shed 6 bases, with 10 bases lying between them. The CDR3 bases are TGTGCCAGCAGCCTACAGGGCCCCGGGGAGCTGTTTTTT. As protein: CASSLQGPGELFF.

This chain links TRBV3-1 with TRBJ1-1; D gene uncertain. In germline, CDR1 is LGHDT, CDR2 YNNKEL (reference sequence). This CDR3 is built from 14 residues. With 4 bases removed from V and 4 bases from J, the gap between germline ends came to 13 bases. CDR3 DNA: TGTGCCAGCAGCCCGCCTAAGGGCGGCACTGAAGCTTTCTTT. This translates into CASSPPKGGTEAFF. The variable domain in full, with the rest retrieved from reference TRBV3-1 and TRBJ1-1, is DTAVSQTPKYLVTQMGNDKSIKCEQNLGHDTMYWYKQDSKKFLKIMFSYNNKELIINETVPNRFSPKSPDKAHLNLHINSLELGDSAVYFCASSPPKGGTEAFFGQGTRLTVV.

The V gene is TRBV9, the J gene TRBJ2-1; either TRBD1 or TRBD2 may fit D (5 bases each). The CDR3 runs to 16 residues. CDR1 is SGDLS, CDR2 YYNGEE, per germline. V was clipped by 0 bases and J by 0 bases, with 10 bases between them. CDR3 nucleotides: TGTGCCAGCAGCGTAGACGGGACGCTCTCCTACAATGAGCAGTTCTTC. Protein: CASSVDGTLSYNEQFF.

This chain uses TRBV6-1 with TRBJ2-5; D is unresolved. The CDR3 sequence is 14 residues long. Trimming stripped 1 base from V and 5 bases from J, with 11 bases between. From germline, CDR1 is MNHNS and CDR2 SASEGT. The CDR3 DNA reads TGTGCCAGCAGTGAAGAGTACCCGGGCGAGACCCAGTACTTC. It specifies CASSEEYPGETQYF.

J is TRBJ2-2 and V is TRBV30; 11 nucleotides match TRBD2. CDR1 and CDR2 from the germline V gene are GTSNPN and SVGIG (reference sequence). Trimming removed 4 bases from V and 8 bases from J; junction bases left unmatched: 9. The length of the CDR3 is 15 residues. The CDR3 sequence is CAWIETSGNGGELFF. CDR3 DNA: TGTGCCTGGATTGAGACTAGCGGGAACGGTGGGGAGCTGTTTTTT. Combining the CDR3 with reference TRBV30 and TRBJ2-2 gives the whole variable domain SQTIHQWPATLVQPVGSPLSLECTVEGTSNPNLYWYRQAAGRGLQLLFYSVGIGQISSEVPQNLSASRPQDRQFILSSKKLLLSDSGFYLCAWIETSGNGGELFFGEGSRLTVL.

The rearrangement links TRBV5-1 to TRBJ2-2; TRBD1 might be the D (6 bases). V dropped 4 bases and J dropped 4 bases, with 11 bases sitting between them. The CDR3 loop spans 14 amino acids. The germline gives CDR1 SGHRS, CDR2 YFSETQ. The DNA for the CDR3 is TGCGCCAGCAGCCGTGACAGGTTCACCGGGGAGCTGTTTTTT. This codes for CASSRDRFTGELFF.

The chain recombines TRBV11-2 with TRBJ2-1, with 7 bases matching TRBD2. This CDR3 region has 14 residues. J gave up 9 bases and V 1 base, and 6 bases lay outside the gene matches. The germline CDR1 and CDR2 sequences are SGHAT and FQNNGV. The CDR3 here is CASSLGEGAGEQFF. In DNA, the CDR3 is TGTGCCAGCAGCTTAGGGGAGGGAGCTGGTGAGCAGTTCTTC.

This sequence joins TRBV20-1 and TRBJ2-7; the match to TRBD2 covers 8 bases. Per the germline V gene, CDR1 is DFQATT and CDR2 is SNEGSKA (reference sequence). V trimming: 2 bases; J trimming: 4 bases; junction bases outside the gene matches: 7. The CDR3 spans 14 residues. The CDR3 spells CSARTSGYQYEQYF. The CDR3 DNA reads TGCAGTGCTAGAACTAGCGGTTATCAATACGAGCAGTACTTC.

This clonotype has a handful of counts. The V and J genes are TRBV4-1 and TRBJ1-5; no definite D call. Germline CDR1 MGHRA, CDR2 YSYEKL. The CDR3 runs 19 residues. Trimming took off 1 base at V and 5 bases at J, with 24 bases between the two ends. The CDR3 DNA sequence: TGCGCCAGCAGCCAAGCTCCCACCCTCGGACGGACGGATTATCAGCCCCAGCATTTT. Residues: CASSQAPTLGRTDYQPQHF.

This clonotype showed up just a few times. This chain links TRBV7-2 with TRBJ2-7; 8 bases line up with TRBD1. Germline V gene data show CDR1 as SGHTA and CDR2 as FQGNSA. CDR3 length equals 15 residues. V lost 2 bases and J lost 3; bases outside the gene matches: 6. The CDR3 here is CASSLLPGGHYEQYF. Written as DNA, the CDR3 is TGTGCCAGCAGCTTACTCCCAGGGGGCCACTACGAGCAGTACTTC.

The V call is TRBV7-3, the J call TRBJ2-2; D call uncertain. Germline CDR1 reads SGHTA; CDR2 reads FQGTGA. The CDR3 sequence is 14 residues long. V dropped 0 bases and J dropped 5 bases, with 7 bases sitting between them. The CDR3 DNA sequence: TGTGCCAGCAGCTTAACGAGTCGTACCGGGGAGCTGTTTTTT. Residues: CASSLTSRTGELFF.

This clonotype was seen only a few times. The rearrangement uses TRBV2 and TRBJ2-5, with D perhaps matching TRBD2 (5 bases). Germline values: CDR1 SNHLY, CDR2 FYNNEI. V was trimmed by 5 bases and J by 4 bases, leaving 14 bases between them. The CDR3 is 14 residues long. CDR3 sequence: CASSPSVGGETQYF. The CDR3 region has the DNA TGTGCCAGCAGTCCTTCGGTAGGAGGAGAGACCCAGTACTTC.

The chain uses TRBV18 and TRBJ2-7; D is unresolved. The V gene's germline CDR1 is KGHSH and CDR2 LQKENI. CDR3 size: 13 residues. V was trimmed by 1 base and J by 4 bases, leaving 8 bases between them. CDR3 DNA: TGTGCCAGCTCACCACAGACGGGTTACGAGCAGTACTTC. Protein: CASSPQTGYEQYF.

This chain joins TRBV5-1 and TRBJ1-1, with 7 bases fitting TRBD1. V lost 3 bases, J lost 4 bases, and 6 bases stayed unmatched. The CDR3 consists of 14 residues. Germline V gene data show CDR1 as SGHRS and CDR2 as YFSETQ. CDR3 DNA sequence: TGCGCCAGCAGCTATACAGGGGCGTCCACTGAAGCTTTCTTT. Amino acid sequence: CASSYTGASTEAFF.

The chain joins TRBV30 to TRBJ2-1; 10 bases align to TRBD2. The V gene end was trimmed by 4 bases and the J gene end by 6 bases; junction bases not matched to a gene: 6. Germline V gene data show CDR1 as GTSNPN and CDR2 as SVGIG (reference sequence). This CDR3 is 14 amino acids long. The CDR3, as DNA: TGTGCCTGGAAAAGGACTAGCGGACTCAATGAGCAGTTCTTC. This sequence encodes CAWKRTSGLNEQFF. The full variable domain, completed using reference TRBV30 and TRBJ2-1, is SQTIHQWPATLVQPVGSPLSLECTVEGTSNPNLYWYRQAAGRGLQLLFYSVGIGQISSEVPQNLSASRPQDRQFILSSKKLLLSDSGFYLCAWKRTSGLNEQFFGPGTRLTVL.

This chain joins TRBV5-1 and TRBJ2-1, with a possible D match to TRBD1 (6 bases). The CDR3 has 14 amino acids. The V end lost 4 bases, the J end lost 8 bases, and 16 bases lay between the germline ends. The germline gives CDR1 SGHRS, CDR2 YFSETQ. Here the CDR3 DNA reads TGCGCCAGCAGCGAGACAGGACCCGGACATGAGCAGTTCTTC. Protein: CASSETGPGHEQFF. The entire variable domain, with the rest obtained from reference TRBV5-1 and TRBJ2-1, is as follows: KAGVTQTPRYLIKTRGQQVTLSCSPISGHRSVSWYQQTPGQGLQFLFEYFSETQRNKGNFPGRFSGRQFSNSRSEMNVSTLELGDSALYLCASSETGPGHEQFFGPGTRLTVL.

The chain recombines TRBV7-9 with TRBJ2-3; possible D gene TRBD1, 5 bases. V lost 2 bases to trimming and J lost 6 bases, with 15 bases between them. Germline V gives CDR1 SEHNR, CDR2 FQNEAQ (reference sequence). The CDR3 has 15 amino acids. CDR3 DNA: TGTGCCAGCAGCTTATCAGGGCCAGTCGCGGATACGCAGTATTTT. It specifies CASSLSGPVADTQYF.

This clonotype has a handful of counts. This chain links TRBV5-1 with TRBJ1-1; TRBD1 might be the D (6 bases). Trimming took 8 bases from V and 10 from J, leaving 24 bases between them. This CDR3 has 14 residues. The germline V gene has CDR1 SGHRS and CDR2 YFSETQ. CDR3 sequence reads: CASSLAFRGSAAFF. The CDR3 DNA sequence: TGCGCCAGTAGCCTCGCCTTCAGGGGCAGTGCAGCTTTCTTT.